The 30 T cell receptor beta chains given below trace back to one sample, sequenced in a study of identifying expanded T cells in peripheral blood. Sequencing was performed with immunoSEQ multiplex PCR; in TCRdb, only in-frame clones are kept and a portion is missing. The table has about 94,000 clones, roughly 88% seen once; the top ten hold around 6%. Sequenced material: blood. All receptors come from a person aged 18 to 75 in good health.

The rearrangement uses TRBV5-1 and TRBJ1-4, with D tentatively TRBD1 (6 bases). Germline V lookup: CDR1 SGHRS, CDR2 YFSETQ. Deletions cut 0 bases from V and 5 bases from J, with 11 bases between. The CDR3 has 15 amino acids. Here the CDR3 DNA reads TGCGCCAGCAGCTTGGTCGGAGGGACAAATGAAAAACTGTTTTTT. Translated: CASSLVGGTNEKLFF.

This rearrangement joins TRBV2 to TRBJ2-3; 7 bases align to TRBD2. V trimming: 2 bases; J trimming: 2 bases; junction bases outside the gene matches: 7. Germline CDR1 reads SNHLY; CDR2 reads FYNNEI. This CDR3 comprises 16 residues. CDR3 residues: CASSEFASGYTDTQYF. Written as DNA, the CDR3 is TGTGCCAGCAGTGAATTCGCTAGCGGATACACAGATACGCAGTATTTT.

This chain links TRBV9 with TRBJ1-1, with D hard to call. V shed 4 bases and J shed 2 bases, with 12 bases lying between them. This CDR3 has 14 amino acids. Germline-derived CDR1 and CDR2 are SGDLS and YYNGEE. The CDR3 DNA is TGTGCCAGCAGCTCACAACCAGGTAACACTGAAGCTTTCTTT. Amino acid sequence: CASSSQPGNTEAFF.

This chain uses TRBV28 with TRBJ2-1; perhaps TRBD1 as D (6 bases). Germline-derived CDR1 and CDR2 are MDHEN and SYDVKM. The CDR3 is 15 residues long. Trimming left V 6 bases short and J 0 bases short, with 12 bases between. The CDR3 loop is CASRPTGSSYNEQFF. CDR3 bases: TGTGCCAGCAGGCCAACAGGGAGCTCCTACAATGAGCAGTTCTTC.

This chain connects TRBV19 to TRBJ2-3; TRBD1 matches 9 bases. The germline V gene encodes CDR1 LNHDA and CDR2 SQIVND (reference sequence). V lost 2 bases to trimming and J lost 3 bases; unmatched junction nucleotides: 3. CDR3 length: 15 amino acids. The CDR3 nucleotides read TGTGCCAGTAGTATAACGACAGGGGGTACAGATACGCAGTATTTT. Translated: CASSITTGGTDTQYF. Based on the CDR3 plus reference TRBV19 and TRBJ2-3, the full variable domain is DGGITQSPKYLFRKEGQNVTLSCEQNLNHDAMYWYRQDPGQGLRLIYYSQIVNDFQKGDIAEGYSVSREKKESFPLTVTSAQKNPTAFYLCASSITTGGTDTQYFGPGTRLTVL.

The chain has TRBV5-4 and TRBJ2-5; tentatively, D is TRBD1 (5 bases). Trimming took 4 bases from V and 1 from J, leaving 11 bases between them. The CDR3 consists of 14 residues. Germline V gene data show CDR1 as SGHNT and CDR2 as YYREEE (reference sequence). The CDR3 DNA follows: TGTGCCAGCAGCCCGGACATGGCCCAAGAGACCCAGTACTTC. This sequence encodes CASSPDMAQETQYF.

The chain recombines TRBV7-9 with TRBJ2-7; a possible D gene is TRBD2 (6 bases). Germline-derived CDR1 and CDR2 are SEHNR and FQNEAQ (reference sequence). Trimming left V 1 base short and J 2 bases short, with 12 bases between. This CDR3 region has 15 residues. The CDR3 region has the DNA TGTGCCAGCAGCTTAGAAGTACGCGGGACCTACGAGCAGTACTTC. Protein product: CASSLEVRGTYEQYF.

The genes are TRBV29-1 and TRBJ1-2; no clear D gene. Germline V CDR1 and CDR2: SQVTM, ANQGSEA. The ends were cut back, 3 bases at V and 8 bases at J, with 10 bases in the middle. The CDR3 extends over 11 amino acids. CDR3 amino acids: CSVDATGGYTF. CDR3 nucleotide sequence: TGCAGCGTTGATGCAACGGGAGGCTACACCTTC.

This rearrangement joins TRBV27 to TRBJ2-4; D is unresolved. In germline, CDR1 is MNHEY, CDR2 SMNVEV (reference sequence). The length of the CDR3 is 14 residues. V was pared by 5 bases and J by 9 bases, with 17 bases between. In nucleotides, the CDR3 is TGTGCCAGCAGTCCCCGTAGCTTAAAGGGCATTCAGTACTTC. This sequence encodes CASSPRSLKGIQYF.

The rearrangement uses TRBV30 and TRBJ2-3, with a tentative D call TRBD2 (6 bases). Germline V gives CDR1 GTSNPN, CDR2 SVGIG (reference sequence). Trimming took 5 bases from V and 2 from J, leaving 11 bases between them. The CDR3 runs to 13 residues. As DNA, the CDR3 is TGTGCCTGGGGGGACTCTTTCACAGATACGCAGTATTTT. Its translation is CAWGDSFTDTQYF.

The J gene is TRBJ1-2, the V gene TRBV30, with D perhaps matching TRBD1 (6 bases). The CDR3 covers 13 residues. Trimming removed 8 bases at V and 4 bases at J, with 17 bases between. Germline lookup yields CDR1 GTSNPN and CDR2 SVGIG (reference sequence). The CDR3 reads CAGTSIEGYGYTF. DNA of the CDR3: TGTGCCGGGACATCTATCGAGGGCTATGGCTACACCTTC.

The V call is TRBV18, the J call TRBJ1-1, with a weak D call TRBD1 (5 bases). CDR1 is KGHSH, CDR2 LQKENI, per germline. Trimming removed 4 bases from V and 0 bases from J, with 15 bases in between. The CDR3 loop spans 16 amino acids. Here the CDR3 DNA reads TGTGCCAGCTCACGAGGGGAGGCGGCATTGAACACTGAAGCTTTCTTT. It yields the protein CASSRGEAALNTEAFF.

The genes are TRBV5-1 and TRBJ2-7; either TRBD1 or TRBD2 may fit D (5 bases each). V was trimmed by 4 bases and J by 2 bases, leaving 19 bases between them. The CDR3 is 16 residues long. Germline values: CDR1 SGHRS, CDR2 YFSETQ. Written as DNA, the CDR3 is TGCGCCAGCAGCAGTGCCCTTGGGACGTGGGCCTACGAGCAGTACTTC. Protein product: CASSSALGTWAYEQYF. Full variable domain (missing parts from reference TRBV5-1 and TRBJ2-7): KAGVTQTPRYLIKTRGQQVTLSCSPISGHRSVSWYQQTPGQGLQFLFEYFSETQRNKGNFPGRFSGRQFSNSRSEMNVSTLELGDSALYLCASSSALGTWAYEQYFGPGTRLTVT.

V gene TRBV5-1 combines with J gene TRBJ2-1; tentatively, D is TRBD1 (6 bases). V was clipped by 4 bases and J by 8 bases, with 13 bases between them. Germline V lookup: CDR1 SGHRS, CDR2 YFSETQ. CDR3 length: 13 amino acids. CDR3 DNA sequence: TGCGCCAGCAGCCTGGACAGCCGCCATGAGCAGTTCTTC. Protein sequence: CASSLDSRHEQFF.

This CDR3 is CSVGRENVDEQYF. The CDR3 DNA is TGCAGCGTTGGACGGGAAAATGTAGACGAGCAGTACTTC. The genes are TRBV29-1 and TRBJ2-7, with a possible D match to TRBD2 (5 bases). CDR1 SQVTM and CDR2 ANQGSEA come from the germline V gene. With 4 bases removed from V and 5 bases from J, the gap between germline ends came to 15 bases. This CDR3 comprises 13 residues.

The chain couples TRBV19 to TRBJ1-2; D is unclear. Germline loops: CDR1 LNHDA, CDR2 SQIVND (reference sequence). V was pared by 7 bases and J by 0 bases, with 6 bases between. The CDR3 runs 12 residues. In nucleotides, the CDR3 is TGTGCCAGTATGGCTGCTAACTATGGCTACACCTTC. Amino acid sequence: CASMAANYGYTF. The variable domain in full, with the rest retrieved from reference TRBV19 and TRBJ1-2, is DGGITQSPKYLFRKEGQNVTLSCEQNLNHDAMYWYRQDPGQGLRLIYYSQIVNDFQKGDIAEGYSVSREKKESFPLTVTSAQKNPTAFYLCASMAANYGYTFGSGTRLTVV.

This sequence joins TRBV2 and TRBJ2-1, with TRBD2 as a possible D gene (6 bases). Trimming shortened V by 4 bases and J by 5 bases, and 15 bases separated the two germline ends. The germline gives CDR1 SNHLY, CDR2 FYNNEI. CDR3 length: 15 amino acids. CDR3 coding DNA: TGTGCCAGCAGTGTAGCTGGGACTGGGAACAATGAGCAGTTCTTC. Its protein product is CASSVAGTGNNEQFF.

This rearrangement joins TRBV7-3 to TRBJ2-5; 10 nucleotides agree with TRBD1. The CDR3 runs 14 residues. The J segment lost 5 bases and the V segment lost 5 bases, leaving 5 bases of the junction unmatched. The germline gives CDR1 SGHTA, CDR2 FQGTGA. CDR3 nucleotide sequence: TGTGCCAGCAGCCAAGGGACAGGGGAGGAGACCCAGTACTTC. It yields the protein CASSQGTGEETQYF. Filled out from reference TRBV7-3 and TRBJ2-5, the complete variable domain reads GAGVSQTPSNKVTEKGKYVELRCDPISGHTALYWYRQSLGQGPEFLIYFQGTGAADDSGLPNDRFFAVRPEGSVSTLKIQRTERGDSAVYLCASSQGTGEETQYFGPGTRLLVL.

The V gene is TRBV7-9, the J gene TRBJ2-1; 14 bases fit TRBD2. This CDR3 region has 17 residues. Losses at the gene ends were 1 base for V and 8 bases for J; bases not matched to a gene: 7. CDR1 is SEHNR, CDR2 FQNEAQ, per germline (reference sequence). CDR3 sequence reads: CASSLGLAGGPWDEQFF. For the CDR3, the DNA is TGTGCCAGCAGCTTAGGACTAGCGGGAGGGCCGTGGGATGAGCAGTTCTTC.

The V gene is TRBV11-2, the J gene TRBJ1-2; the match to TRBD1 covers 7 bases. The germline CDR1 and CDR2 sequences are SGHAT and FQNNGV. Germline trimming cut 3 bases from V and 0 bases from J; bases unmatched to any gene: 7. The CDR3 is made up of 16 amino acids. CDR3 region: CASSFRRTGPNYGYTF. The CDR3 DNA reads TGTGCCAGCAGCTTTCGCAGGACAGGCCCTAACTATGGCTACACCTTC.

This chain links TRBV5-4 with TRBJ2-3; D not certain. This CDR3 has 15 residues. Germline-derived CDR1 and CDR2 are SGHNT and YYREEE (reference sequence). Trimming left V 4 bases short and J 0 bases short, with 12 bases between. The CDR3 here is CASSVDPTSTDTQYF. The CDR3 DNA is TGTGCCAGCAGCGTGGACCCTACTAGCACAGATACGCAGTATTTT.

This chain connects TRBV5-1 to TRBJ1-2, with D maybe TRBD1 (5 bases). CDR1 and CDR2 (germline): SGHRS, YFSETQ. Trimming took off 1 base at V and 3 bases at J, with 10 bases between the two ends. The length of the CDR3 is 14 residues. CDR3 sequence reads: CASSLTGTDYGYTF. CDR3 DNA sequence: TGCGCCAGCAGCTTGACCGGGACTGACTATGGCTACACCTTC.

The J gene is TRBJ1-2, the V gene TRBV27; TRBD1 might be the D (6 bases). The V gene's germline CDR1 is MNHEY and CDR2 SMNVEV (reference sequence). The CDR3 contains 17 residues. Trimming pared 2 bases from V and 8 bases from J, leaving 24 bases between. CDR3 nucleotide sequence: TGTGCCAGCAGTTTAACACAGGGTTTAGTCGGCACCTTAGGCTACACCTTC. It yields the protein CASSLTQGLVGTLGYTF.

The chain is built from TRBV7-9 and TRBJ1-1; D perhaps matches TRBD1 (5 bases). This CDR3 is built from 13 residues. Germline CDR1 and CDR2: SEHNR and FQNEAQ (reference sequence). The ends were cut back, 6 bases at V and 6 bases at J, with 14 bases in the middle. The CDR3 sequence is CASRLSPGPEAFF. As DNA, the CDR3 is TGTGCCAGCAGATTGAGTCCGGGACCTGAAGCTTTCTTT.

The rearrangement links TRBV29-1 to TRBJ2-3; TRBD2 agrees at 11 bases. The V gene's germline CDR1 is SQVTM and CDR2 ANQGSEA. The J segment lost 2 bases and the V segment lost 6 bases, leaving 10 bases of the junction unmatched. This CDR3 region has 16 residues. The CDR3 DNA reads TGCAGCGTCAGCGGACTAGCGGGTTCCGCCACAGATACGCAGTATTTT. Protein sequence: CSVSGLAGSATDTQYF.

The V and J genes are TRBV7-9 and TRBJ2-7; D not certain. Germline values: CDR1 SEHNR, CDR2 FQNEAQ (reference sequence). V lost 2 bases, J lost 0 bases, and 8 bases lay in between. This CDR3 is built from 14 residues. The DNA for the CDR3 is TGTGCCAGCAGCTTATCTGGCAGCTCCTACGAGCAGTACTTC. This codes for CASSLSGSSYEQYF.

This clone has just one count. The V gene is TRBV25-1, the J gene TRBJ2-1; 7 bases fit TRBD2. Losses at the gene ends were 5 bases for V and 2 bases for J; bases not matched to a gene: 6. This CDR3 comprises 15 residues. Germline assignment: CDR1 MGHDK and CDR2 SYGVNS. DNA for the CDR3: TGTGCCAGCAGTCCCCGCGGGAGCCCCTACAATGAGCAGTTCTTC. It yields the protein CASSPRGSPYNEQFF.

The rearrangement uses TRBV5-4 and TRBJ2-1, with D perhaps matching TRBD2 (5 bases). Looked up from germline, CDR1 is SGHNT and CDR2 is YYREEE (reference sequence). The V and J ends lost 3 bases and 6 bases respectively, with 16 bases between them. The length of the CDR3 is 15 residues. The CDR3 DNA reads TGTGCCAGCAGCTCTGGCCTATTACGGGGCAATGAGCAGTTCTTC. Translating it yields CASSSGLLRGNEQFF.

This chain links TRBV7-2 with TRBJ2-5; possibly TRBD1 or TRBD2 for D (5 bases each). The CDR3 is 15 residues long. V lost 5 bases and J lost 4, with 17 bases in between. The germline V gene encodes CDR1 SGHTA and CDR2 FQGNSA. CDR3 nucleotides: TGTGCCAGCAGCAAGACCGGGACCATGCCAGAGACCCAGTACTTC. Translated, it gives CASSKTGTMPETQYF.

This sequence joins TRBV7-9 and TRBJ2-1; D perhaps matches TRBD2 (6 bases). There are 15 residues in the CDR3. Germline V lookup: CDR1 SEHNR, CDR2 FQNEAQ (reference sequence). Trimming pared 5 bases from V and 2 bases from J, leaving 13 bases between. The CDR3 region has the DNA TGTGCCAGCAGCCTACAGGAGGGTGCCTACAATGAGCAGTTCTTC. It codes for CASSLQEGAYNEQFF.